A selection of T cell receptor beta chains follows, all from one sample in a study of blood T cell repertoires in COVID-19. Here immunoSEQ multiplex PCR was the method, and the copy in TCRdb shows in-frame clones only, minus some. This sample has around 140,000 clones; 75% to 90% occur once, and the top ten carry about 1.7%. Sequenced: peripheral blood. These receptor sequences come from a woman aged 50 to 65 with acute or convalescent COVID-19. CDR3s include the opening cysteine and the closing phenylalanine or tryptophan. D genes are given only for firm matches. Size tells how often a clone was seen (once, few, many) or the class of an expanded clone, and some rows leave it out.

abundance: .; v_gene: TRBV5-1; j_gene: TRBJ2-7; d_gene: .; CDR3aa: CASRWGGTPSYEQYF; CDR3nt: TGCGCCAGCAGATGGGGAGGGACACCTTCCTACGAGCAGTACTTC
abundance: .; v_gene: TRBV7-3; j_gene: TRBJ1-3; d_gene: .; CDR3aa: CASSGQEGVSGNTIYF; CDR3nt: TGTGCCAGCAGCGGCCAGGAGGGAGTCTCTGGAAACACCATATATTTT
abundance: .; v_gene: TRBV20-1; j_gene: TRBJ2-5; d_gene: .; CDR3aa: CSGQLIETQYF; CDR3nt: TGCAGTGGACAACTGATTGAGACCCAGTACTTC
abundance: .; v_gene: TRBV29-1; j_gene: TRBJ2-1; d_gene: .; CDR3aa: CSVEAPGNEQFF; CDR3nt: TGCAGCGTTGAGGCCCCGGGAAATGAGCAGTTCTTC
abundance: .; v_gene: TRBV2; j_gene: TRBJ2-1; d_gene: TRBD2; CDR3aa: CASSGPLAGAYNEQFF; CDR3nt: TGTGCCAGCAGTGGCCCCCTAGCGGGGGCCTACAATGAGCAGTTCTTC
abundance: once; v_gene: TRBV6-5; j_gene: TRBJ2-3; d_gene: TRBD2; CDR3aa: CASSYSVLAGYTQYF; CDR3nt: TGTGCCAGCAGTTACTCGGTACTAGCGGGTTATACGCAGTATTTT
abundance: once; v_gene: TRBV6-5; j_gene: TRBJ1-4; d_gene: TRBD1; CDR3aa: CASSRTGVTNEKLFF; CDR3nt: TGTGCCAGCAGTCGAACAGGGGTGACTAATGAAAAACTGTTTTTT
abundance: .; v_gene: TRBV15; j_gene: TRBJ2-2; d_gene: .; CDR3aa: CATSRDRSSESVGELFF; CDR3nt: TGTGCCACCAGCAGAGATCGATCTTCGGAGTCCGTGGGGGAGCTGTTTTTT
abundance: .; v_gene: TRBV5-1; j_gene: TRBJ2-5; d_gene: TRBD2; CDR3aa: CASSQLAPRYQETQYF; CDR3nt: TGCGCCAGCAGCCAACTAGCGCCCCGGTATCAAGAGACCCAGTACTTC
abundance: .; v_gene: TRBV11-2; j_gene: TRBJ2-3; d_gene: TRBD2; CDR3aa: CASSLVLAGTDTQYF; CDR3nt: TGTGCCAGCAGCTTAGTTCTAGCGGGCACAGATACGCAGTATTTT
abundance: .; v_gene: TRBV29-1; j_gene: TRBJ1-2; d_gene: TRBD1; CDR3aa: CSTGQGANYGYTF; CDR3nt: TGCAGCACGGGACAGGGGGCTAACTATGGCTACACCTTC
abundance: .; v_gene: TRBV7-6; j_gene: TRBJ2-1; d_gene: .; CDR3aa: CASSLGPQTLDEQFF; CDR3nt: TGTGCCAGCAGCTTAGGGCCACAGACGTTGGATGAGCAGTTCTTC
abundance: .; v_gene: TRBV5-1; j_gene: TRBJ2-7; d_gene: .; CDR3aa: CASSVDLQGGEQYF; CDR3nt: TGCGCCAGCAGCGTAGACCTACAGGGCGGCGAGCAGTACTTC
abundance: .; v_gene: TRBV6-1; j_gene: TRBJ2-5; d_gene: TRBD2; CDR3aa: CASSELRGGPQETQYF; CDR3nt: TGTGCCAGCAGTGAATTGCGGGGGGGCCCTCAAGAGACCCAGTACTTC
abundance: once; v_gene: TRBV6-5; j_gene: TRBJ2-3; d_gene: .; CDR3aa: CASSYWERVDTQYF; CDR3nt: TGTGCCAGCAGTTACTGGGAGCGGGTGGATACGCAGTATTTT
abundance: .; v_gene: TRBV4-2; j_gene: TRBJ2-7; d_gene: TRBD2; CDR3aa: CASSLLQRETYEQYF; CDR3nt: TGTGCCAGCAGCCTCCTACAGCGGGAGACCTACGAGCAGTACTTC
abundance: .; v_gene: TRBV28; j_gene: TRBJ1-4; d_gene: .; CDR3aa: CASRREKLFF; CDR3nt: TGTGCCAGCAGGAGGGAAAAACTGTTTTTT
abundance: .; v_gene: TRBV19; j_gene: TRBJ1-1; d_gene: .; CDR3aa: CASSIPRGTEAFF; CDR3nt: TGTGCCAGTAGTATTCCTCGAGGCACCGAAGCTTTCTTT
abundance: .; v_gene: TRBV18; j_gene: TRBJ1-1; d_gene: .; CDR3aa: CASSPPVGGGSRTEAFF; CDR3nt: TGTGCCAGCTCACCCCCCGTGGGGGGAGGATCAAGGACTGAAGCTTTCTTT
abundance: .; v_gene: TRBV18; j_gene: TRBJ1-2; d_gene: .; CDR3aa: CASSPRQDPDIGYTF; CDR3nt: TGTGCCAGCTCACCTAGACAGGACCCGGATATAGGCTACACCTTC